The T cell receptor (beta chain) described here comes from a study of blood T cell repertoires in COVID-19. Overall study: Acute and convalescent COVID-19 specimens originated in the United States, Italy and Spain. PBMCs, B-cell-depleted T cells, or T cells were the source of the cDNA or gDNA that made up the material.

CDR1 SGHAT and CDR2 FQDESV come from the germline V gene (reference sequence). The CDR3 totals 15 residues. V gave up 5 bases and J gave up 6 bases; unmatched junction bases: 5. The method was immunoSEQ multiplex PCR; TCRdb's version includes in-frame clones alone and lacks a portion of them. The sample lists 43,000 or so clones; almost 85% were seen once. Sequencing input: peripheral blood. V is TRBV11-1 and J is TRBJ2-2; 11 bases match TRBD2. This receptor was identified in a woman aged 55 to 70 with acute or convalescent COVID-19. The DNA for the CDR3 is TGTGCCAGCAGCCCGCGGACTAGCGGGCCCGGGGAGCTGTTTTTT. It specifies CASSPRTSGPGELFF.